The TCR beta chain described here comes from a study of blood T cell repertoires in COVID-19. Study context: Some COVID-19 samples were acute and others convalescent; all came from the United States, Italy and Spain. Sample material is recorded as cDNA or gDNA derived from T cells, B-cell-depleted T cells, or PBMCs.

This table comes from immunoSEQ multiplex PCR, and its TCRdb copy is limited to in-frame clones, with some not included. The repertoire holds roughly 70,000 clones, around 89% seen once, with about 6.4% in the top ten. The germline V gene has CDR1 SGHRS and CDR2 YFSETQ. V lost 5 bases and J lost 4; bases outside the gene matches: 12. CDR3 length equals 16 residues. This chain uses TRBV5-1 with TRBJ1-3, with 7 bases lining up with TRBD1. The receptor was isolated from a woman aged 70-85 years with acute or convalescent COVID-19. The sequenced material came from peripheral blood. This chain's CDR3 is CASRSHPGTAGNTIYF. In DNA form, the CDR3 reads TGCGCCAGCAGGTCTCACCCCGGGACAGCCGGAAACACCATATATTTT.